This TCR beta chain was documented in a study of blood T cell repertoires in COVID-19. About the research overall: PBMCs, B-cell-depleted T cells, or T cells provided the cDNA or gDNA that made up the material.

Profiling relied on immunoSEQ multiplex PCR, and the TCRdb table lists in-frame clones only, not all of them. This table has about 97,000 clones, about 83% appearing once. Trimming removed 7 bases from V and 2 bases from J; junction bases left unmatched: 6. Germline CDR1 reads SGHTA; CDR2 reads FQGNSA. CDR3 length: 14 residues. J is TRBJ2-3 and V is TRBV7-2; 7 bases map to TRBD2. The receptor's source is a man aged 40-55 years with active or convalescent COVID-19. What was sequenced was peripheral blood. This chain's CDR3 is CASTQAGTTDTQYF. CDR3 DNA: TGTGCCAGCACCCAAGCGGGGACCACAGATACGCAGTATTTT.